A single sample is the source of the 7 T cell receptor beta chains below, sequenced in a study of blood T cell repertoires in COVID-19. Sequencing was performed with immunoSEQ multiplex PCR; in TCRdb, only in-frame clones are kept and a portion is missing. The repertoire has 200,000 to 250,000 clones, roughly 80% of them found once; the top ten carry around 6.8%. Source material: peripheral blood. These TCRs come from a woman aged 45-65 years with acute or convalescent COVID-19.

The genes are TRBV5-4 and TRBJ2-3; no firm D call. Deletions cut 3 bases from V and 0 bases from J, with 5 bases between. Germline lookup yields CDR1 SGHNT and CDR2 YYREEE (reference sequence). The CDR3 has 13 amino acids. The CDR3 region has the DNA TGTGCCAGCAGCTCCACTAGCACAGATACGCAGTATTTT. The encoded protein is CASSSTSTDTQYF.

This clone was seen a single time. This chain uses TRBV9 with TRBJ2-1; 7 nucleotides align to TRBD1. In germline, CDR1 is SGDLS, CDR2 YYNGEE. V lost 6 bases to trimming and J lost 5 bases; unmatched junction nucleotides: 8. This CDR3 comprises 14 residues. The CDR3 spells CASTEGARDNEQFF. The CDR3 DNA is TGTGCCAGCACAGAGGGGGCGCGAGACAATGAGCAGTTCTTC.

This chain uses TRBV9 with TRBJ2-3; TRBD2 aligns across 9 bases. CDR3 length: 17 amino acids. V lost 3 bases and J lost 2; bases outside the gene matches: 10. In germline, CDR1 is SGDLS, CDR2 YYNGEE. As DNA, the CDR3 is TGTGCCAGCAGCGGGGCGGGAGGGGCCCTACTCACAGATACGCAGTATTTT. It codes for CASSGAGGALLTDTQYF.

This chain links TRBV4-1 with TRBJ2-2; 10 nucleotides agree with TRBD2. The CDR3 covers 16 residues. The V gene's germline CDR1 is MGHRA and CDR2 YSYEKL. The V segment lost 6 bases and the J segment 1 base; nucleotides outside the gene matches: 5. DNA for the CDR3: TGCGCCAGCAGTAGCTGGACTAGCGGGAACACCGGGGAGCTGTTTTTT. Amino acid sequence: CASSSWTSGNTGELFF.

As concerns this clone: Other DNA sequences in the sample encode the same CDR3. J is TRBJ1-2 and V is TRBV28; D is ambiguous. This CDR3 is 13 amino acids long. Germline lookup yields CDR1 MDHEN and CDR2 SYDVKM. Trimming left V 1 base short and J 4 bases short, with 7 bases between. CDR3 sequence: CASSLSGGYGYTF. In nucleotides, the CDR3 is TGTGCCAGCAGTTTATCCGGCGGCTATGGCTACACCTTC.

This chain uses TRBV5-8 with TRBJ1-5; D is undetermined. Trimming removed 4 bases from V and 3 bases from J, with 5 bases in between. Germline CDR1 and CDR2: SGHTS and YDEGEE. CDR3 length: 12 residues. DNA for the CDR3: TGTGCCAGCAGCCCAGTCAATCAGCCCCAGCATTTT. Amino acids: CASSPVNQPQHF.

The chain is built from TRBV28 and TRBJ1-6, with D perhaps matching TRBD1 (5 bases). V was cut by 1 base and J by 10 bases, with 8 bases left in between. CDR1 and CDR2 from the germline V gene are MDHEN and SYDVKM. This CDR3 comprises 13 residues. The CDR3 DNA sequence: TGTGCCAGCAGTTTATTGGGGGGGTCACCCCTCCACTTT. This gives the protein CASSLLGGSPLHF.